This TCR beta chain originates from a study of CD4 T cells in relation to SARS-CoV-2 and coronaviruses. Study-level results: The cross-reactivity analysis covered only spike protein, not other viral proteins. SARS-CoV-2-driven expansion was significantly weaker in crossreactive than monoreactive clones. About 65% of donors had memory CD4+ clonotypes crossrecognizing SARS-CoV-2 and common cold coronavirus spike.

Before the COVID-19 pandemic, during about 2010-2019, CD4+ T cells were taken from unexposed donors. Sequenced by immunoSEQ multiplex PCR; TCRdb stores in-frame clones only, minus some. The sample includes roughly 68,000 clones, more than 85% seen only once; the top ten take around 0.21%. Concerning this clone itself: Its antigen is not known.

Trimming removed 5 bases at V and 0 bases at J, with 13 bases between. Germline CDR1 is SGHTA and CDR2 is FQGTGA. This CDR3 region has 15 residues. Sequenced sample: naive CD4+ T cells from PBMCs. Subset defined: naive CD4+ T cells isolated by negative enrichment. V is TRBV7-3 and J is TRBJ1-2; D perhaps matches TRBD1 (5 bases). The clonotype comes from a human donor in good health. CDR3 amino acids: CASSPRGGANYGYTF. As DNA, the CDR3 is TGTGCCAGCAGCCCCCGGGGAGGGGCTAACTATGGCTACACCTTC.